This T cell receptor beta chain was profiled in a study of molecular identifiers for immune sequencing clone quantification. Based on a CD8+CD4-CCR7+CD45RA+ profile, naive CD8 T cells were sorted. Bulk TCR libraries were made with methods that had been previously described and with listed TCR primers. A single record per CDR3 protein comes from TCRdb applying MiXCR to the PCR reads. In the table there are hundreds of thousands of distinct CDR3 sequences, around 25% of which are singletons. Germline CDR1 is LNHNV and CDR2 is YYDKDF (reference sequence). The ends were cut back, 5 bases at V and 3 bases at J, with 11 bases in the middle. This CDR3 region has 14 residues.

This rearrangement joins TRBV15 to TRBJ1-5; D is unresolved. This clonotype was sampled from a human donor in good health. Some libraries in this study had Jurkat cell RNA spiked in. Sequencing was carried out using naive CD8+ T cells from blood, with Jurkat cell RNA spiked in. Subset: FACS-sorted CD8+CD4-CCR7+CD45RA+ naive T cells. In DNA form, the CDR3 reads TGTGCCACCAGCGTAGCAGCCCTCAATCAGCCCCAGCATTTT. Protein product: CATSVAALNQPQHF.